The source of this TCR beta chain is a study of CD8 T cells in ankylosing spondylitis. Findings of the study overall: In the blood and synovial fluid of reactive arthritis, some motif variants had been previously reported. CD8+ cells made up the disease-linked clones, which were relatively rare in peripheral blood. A motif in TCR beta, a set of eight highly homologous variants, appeared characteristic of ankylosing spondylitis blood.

Making the TCR beta libraries involved quantitative 5'-RACE with molecular barcodes. TCRdb called the 5' RACE reads again in MiXCR, with one record for every CDR3 protein. This table has some 38,000 distinct CDR3 sequences, over 2.5% appearing once. This clonotype was recorded at least ten times. Antigen specificity is unknown. The sequenced sample consisted of blood, either unsorted or a sorted T cell fraction (not recorded which). The clonotype comes from a male donor with ankylosing spondylitis or in good health (not recorded which).

The CDR3 sequence is CASSVGQEVNNEQFF. The CDR3 DNA sequence: TGTGCCAGCAGCGTAGGACAGGAGGTCAACAATGAGCAGTTCTTC. This chain connects TRBV9 to TRBJ2-1; a possible D gene is TRBD1 (6 bases). V gave up 0 bases and J gave up 5 bases, with 12 bases separating them. The CDR3 extends over 15 amino acids. CDR1 is SGDLS and CDR2 is YYNGEE in the germline V gene.